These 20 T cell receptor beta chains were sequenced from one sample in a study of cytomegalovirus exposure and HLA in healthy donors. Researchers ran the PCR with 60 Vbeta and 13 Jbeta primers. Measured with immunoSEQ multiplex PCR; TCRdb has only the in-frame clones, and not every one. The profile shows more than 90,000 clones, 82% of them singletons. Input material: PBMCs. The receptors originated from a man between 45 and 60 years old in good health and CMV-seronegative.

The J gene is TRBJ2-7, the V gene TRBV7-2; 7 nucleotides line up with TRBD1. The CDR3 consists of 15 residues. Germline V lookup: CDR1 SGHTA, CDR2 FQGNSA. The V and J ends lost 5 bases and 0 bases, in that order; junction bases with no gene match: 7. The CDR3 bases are TGTGCCAGCAGCCCAGACAGGGAAAGCTCCTACGAGCAGTACTTC. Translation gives CASSPDRESSYEQYF.

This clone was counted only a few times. The CDR3 sequence is CASSPYRGPNTEAFF. CDR3 DNA: TGCGCCAGCAGCCCATACAGGGGGCCGAACACTGAAGCTTTCTTT. The rearrangement links TRBV4-1 to TRBJ1-1, with 9 bases lining up with TRBD1. The germline gives CDR1 MGHRA, CDR2 YSYEKL. This CDR3 has 15 residues. V was clipped by 4 bases and J by 1 base; unmatched bases: 4.

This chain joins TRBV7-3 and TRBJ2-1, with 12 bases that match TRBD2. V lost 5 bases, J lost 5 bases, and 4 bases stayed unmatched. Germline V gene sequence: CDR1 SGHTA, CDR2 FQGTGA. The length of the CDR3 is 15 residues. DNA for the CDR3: TGTGCCAGCAGCCCCGGACTAGCGGGGCACAATGAGCAGTTCTTC. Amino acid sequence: CASSPGLAGHNEQFF.

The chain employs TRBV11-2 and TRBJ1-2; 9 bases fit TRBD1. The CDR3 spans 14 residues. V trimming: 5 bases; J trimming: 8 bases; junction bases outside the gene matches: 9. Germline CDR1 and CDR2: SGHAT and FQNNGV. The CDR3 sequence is CASSLVGDREGYTF. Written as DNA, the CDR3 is TGTGCCAGCAGCCTAGTAGGGGACAGGGAAGGCTACACCTTC.

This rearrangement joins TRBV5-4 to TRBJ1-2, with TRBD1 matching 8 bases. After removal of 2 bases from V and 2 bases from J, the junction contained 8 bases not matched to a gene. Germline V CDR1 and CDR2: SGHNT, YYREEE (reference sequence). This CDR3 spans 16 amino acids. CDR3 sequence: CASSFTGGEENYGYTF. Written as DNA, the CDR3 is TGTGCCAGCAGCTTTACAGGGGGAGAGGAGAACTATGGCTACACCTTC.

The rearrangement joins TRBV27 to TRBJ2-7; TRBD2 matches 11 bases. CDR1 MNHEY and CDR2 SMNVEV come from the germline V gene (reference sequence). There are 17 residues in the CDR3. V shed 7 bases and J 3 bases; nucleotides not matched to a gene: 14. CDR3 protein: CASTFSRLAGGIYEQYF. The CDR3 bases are TGTGCCAGCACCTTCTCCCGTCTAGCGGGAGGAATCTACGAGCAGTACTTC.

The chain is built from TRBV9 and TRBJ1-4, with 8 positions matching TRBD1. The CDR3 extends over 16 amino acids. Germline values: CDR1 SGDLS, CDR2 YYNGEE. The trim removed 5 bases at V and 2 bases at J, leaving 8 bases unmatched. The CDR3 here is CASSMTGARTNEKLFF. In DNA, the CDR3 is TGTGCCAGCAGTATGACAGGGGCGCGCACTAATGAAAAACTGTTTTTT.

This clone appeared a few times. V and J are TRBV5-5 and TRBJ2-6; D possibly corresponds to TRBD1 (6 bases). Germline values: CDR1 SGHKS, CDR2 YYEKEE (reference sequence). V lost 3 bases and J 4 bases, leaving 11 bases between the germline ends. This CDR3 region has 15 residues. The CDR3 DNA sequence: TGTGCCAGCAGCTCCACAGGGTCCGGGGCCAACGTCCTGACTTTC. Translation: CASSSTGSGANVLTF.

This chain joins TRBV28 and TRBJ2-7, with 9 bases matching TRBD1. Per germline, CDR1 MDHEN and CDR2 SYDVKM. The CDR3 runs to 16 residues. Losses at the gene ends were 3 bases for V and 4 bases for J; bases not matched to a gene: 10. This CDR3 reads CASSLTSGQGAYEQYF. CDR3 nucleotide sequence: TGTGCCAGCAGTTTGACTTCGGGACAGGGCGCGTACGAGCAGTACTTC.

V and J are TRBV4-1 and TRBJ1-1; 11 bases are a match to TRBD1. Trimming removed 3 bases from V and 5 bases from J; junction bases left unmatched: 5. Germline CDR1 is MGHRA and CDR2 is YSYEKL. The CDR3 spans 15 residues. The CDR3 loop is CASSHPGQGATEAFF. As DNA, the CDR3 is TGCGCCAGCAGCCACCCCGGACAGGGGGCTACTGAAGCTTTCTTT.

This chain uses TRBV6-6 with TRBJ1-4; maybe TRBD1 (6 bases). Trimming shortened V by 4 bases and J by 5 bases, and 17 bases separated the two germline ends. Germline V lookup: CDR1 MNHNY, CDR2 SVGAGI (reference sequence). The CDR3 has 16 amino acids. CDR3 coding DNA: TGTGCCAGCAGTTTCATTGTGCAGGGGACGAATGAAAAACTGTTTTTT. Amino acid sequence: CASSFIVQGTNEKLFF.

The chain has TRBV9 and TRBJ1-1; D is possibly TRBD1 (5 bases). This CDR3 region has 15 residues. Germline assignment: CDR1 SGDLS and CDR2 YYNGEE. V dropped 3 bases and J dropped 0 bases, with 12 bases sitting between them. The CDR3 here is CASSGPGQMNTEAFF. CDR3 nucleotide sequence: TGTGCCAGCAGCGGTCCAGGACAAATGAACACTGAAGCTTTCTTT.

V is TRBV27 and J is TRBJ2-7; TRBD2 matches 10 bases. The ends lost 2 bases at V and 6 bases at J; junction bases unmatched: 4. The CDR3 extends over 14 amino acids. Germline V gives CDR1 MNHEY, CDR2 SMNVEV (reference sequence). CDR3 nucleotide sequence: TGTGCCAGCAGTTTAAGCCTAGCGGGAGCCGAGCAGTACTTC. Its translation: CASSLSLAGAEQYF.

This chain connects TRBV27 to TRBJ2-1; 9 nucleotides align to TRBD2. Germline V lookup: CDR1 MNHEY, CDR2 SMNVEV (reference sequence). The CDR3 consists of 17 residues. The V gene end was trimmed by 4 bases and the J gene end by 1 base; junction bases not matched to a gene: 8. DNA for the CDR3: TGTGCCAGCAGTTCACCGTTTAGCGGGAGTTCCTACAATGAGCAGTTCTTC. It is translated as CASSSPFSGSSYNEQFF.

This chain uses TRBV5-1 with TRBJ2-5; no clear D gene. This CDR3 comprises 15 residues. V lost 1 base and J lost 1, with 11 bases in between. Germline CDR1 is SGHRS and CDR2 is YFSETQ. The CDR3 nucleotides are TGCGCCAGCAGCTTGATGCCTAGGCCCCAAGAGACCCAGTACTTC. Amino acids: CASSLMPRPQETQYF. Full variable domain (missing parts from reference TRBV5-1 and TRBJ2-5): KAGVTQTPRYLIKTRGQQVTLSCSPISGHRSVSWYQQTPGQGLQFLFEYFSETQRNKGNFPGRFSGRQFSNSRSEMNVSTLELGDSALYLCASSLMPRPQETQYFGPGTRLLVL.

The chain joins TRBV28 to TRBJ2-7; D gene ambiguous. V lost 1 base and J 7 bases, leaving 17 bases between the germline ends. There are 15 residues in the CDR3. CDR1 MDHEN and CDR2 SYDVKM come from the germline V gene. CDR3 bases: TGTGCCAGCAGTTTATCTTCCTCCCCTTCCAGGGAGCAGTACTTC. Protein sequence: CASSLSSSPSREQYF.

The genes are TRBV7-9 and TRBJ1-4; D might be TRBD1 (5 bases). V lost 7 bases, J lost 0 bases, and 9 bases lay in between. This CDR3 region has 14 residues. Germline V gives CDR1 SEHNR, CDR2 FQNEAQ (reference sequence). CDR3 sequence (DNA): TGTGCCAGCACGAAGGGGTCAACTAATGAAAAACTGTTTTTT. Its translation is CASTKGSTNEKLFF.

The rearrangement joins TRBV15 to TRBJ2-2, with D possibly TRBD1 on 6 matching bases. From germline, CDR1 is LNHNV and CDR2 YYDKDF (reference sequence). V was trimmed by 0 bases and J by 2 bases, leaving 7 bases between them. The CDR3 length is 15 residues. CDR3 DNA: TGTGCCACCAGCAGAGAACAGGGTAACACCGGGGAGCTGTTTTTT. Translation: CATSREQGNTGELFF.

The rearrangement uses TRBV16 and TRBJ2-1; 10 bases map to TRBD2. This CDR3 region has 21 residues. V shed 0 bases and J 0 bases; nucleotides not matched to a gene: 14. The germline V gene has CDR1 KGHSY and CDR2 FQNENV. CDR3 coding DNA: TGTGCCAGCAGCCAATCAAGAACCCCGGGACTAGCGAATAGCTCCTACAATGAGCAGTTCTTC. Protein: CASSQSRTPGLANSSYNEQFF.

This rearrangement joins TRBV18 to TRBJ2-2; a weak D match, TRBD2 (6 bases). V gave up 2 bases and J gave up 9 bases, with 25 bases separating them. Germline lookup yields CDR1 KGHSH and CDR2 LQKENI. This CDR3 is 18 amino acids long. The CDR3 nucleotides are TGTGCCAGCTCACCAACAGCCGGGGAGGCGTGGGGTAGCCGGGAGCTGTTTTTT. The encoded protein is CASSPTAGEAWGSRELFF.